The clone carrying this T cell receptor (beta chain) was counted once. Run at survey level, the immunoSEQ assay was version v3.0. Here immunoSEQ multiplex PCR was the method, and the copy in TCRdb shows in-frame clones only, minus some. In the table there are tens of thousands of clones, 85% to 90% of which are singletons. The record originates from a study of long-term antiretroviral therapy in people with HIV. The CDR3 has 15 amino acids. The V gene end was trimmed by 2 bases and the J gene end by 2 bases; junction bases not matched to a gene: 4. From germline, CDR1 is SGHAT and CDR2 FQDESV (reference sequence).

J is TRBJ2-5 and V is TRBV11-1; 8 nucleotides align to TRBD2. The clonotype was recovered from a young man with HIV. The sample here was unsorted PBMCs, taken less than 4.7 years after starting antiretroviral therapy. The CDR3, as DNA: TGTGCCAGCAGCTTACTTGCGGGGGGACAAGAGACCCAGTACTTC. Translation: CASSLLAGGQETQYF.